The 13 T cell receptor beta chains below all came from one sample that was sequenced in a study of CD39 and CD103 CD8 tumor-infiltrating T cells. The table came from immunoSEQ multiplex PCR; TCRdb's copy has only in-frame clones and leaves some out. The sample includes 1,500 to 1,900 clones, 55% of them seen just once. What was sequenced was CD39- CD103+ CD8+ T cells sorted from the tumor. Subset given: CD103+CD39- single-positive CD45RA- CD8 T cells. The receptor source for this set is a human donor with head and neck squamous cell carcinoma.

This chain uses TRBV5-6 with TRBJ2-7; D is unclear. There are 14 residues in the CDR3. The ends were cut back, 2 bases at V and 3 bases at J, with 12 bases in the middle. Germline assignment: CDR1 SGHDT and CDR2 YYEEEE. CDR3 amino acids: CASSLRRFVYEQYF. The CDR3, as DNA: TGTGCCAGCAGCTTACGCCGTTTCGTCTACGAGCAGTACTTC. The full variable domain, with the rest looked up from reference TRBV5-6 and TRBJ2-7, is DAGVTQSPTHLIKTRGQQVTLRCSPKSGHDTVSWYQQALGQGPQFIFQYYEEEERQRGNFPDRFSGHQFPNYSSELNVNALLLGDSALYLCASSLRRFVYEQYFGPGTRLTVT.

V usage is TRBV29-1 and J usage is TRBJ2-5; 11 bases map to TRBD2. CDR1 is SQVTM, CDR2 ANQGSEA, per germline. The CDR3 has 16 amino acids. V gave up 6 bases and J gave up 5 bases; unmatched junction bases: 14. For the CDR3, the DNA is TGCAGCGTAGGTAATAGACTAGCGGGGTCCCGGGAGACCCAGTACTTC. As protein: CSVGNRLAGSRETQYF.

The V gene is TRBV6-6, the J gene TRBJ2-7; TRBD1 aligns across 8 bases. The CDR3 is 15 residues long. V lost 6 bases and J lost 5; bases outside the gene matches: 12. Germline CDR1 is MNHNY and CDR2 is SVGAGI (reference sequence). The CDR3 reads CASSHGQGESHEQYF. In nucleotides, the CDR3 is TGTGCCAGCAGCCACGGACAGGGAGAATCGCACGAGCAGTACTTC.

This clone is labeled medium-sized. The chain combines TRBV5-8 with TRBJ1-1; unclear D gene. V lost 0 bases, J lost 0 bases, and 15 bases lay in between. Germline lookup yields CDR1 SGHTS and CDR2 YDEGEE. The length of the CDR3 is 17 residues. The CDR3 here is CASSLGRPMVMNTEAFF. The CDR3 DNA is TGTGCCAGCAGCTTGGGGCGGCCGATGGTCATGAACACTGAAGCTTTCTTT.

The rearrangement uses TRBV4-2 and TRBJ2-3, with 14 bases aligning to TRBD2. Germline V gene sequence: CDR1 LGHNA, CDR2 YNFKEQ. V dropped 4 bases and J dropped 2; count of bases not matched to a gene: 5. The CDR3 spans 17 residues. CDR3 region: CASSPGLAGGLTDTQYF. CDR3 coding DNA: TGTGCCAGCAGCCCCGGACTAGCGGGGGGTCTCACAGATACGCAGTATTTT.

This clone was detected a few times. The chain employs TRBV4-3 and TRBJ1-1; D is uncertain. Deletions cut 0 bases from V and 2 bases from J, with 10 bases between. Germline-derived CDR1 and CDR2 are LGHNA and YSLEER. The CDR3 spans 15 residues. DNA for the CDR3: TGCGCCAGCAGCCAAGATAGCGGCGGCAACACTGAAGCTTTCTTT. Translating it yields CASSQDSGGNTEAFF.

The chain employs TRBV15 and TRBJ1-1; D is possibly TRBD1 (6 bases). V lost 5 bases and J lost 11, with 24 bases in between. The V gene's germline CDR1 is LNHNV and CDR2 YYDKDF (reference sequence). This CDR3 is built from 15 residues. The chain's CDR3 is CATSLRQAPSLIAFF. The CDR3, as DNA: TGTGCCACCAGCCTAAGACAGGCTCCATCACTGATTGCTTTCTTT. Together with reference TRBV15 and TRBJ1-1, the CDR3 gives the full variable domain: DAMVIQNPRYQVTQFGKPVTLSCSQTLNHNVMYWYQQKSSQAPKLLFHYYDKDFNNEADTPDNFQSRRPNTSFCFLDIRSPGLGDTAMYLCATSLRQAPSLIAFFGQGTRLTVV.

This rearrangement joins TRBV5-6 to TRBJ2-3; D is possibly TRBD2 (6 bases). Trimming cost V 1 base and J 4 bases, with 13 bases left between them. The germline V gene encodes CDR1 SGHDT and CDR2 YYEEEE. This CDR3 region has 15 residues. The CDR3 protein is CASSLLAGLADTQYF. DNA of the CDR3: TGTGCCAGCAGCTTGCTCGCGGGGCTAGCAGATACGCAGTATTTT.

The V call is TRBV28, the J call TRBJ2-3, with 8 nucleotides matching TRBD2. In germline, CDR1 is MDHEN, CDR2 SYDVKM. Trimming removed 3 bases from V and 3 bases from J; junction bases left unmatched: 2. The CDR3 consists of 14 residues. The CDR3 DNA reads TGTGCCAGCAGTTTTTTAGCGGGGACAGATACGCAGTATTTT. It translates to CASSFLAGTDTQYF.

This clone showed up just a few times. The chain links TRBV11-3 to TRBJ2-3; D is uncertain. Germline V lookup: CDR1 SGHNT, CDR2 YENEEA. The CDR3 sequence is 13 residues long. Trimming shortened V by 5 bases and J by 1 base, and 7 bases separated the two germline ends. The CDR3 DNA reads TGTGCCAGCAGCCCGTTCGGCACAGATACGCAGTATTTT. Translating it yields CASSPFGTDTQYF.

This clone has more than one count but fewer than ten. The genes are TRBV7-2 and TRBJ1-4, with 8 bases fitting TRBD1. With 5 bases clipped from V and 5 bases from J, the junction kept 7 bases outside the gene matches. This CDR3 is built from 15 residues. Germline CDR1 reads SGHTA; CDR2 reads FQGNSA. CDR3 amino acids: CASSRTGTGNEKLFF. The DNA for the CDR3 is TGTGCCAGCAGCCGAACCGGGACAGGAAATGAAAAACTGTTTTTT.

This clone showed up just once. The rearrangement uses TRBV7-9 and TRBJ2-7; 10 bases are shared with TRBD1. Per germline, CDR1 SEHNR and CDR2 FQNEAQ (reference sequence). Germline trimming cut 8 bases from V and 6 bases from J; bases unmatched to any gene: 10. CDR3 size: 14 residues. This chain's CDR3 is CASGKGQGTFEQYF. The CDR3 DNA reads TGTGCCAGCGGAAAGGGACAGGGGACGTTCGAGCAGTACTTC.

The genes are TRBV4-2 and TRBJ2-7, with no clear D. The CDR3 loop spans 15 amino acids. The V and J ends lost 0 bases and 1 base respectively, with 10 bases between them. Germline V gene data show CDR1 as LGHNA and CDR2 as YNFKEQ. As DNA, the CDR3 is TGTGCCAGCAGCCAAGATGTCAGGTCGTCCTACGAGCAGTACTTC. This gives the protein CASSQDVRSSYEQYF.